This T cell receptor beta chain originates from a study of radiation and T cells in renal cell carcinoma. Repertoires were generated with immunoSEQ multiplex PCR, while TCRdb's copy carries only in-frame clones and drops some. In the table there are around 15,000 clones, roughly 50% of which are singletons. The treatment was: 15 Gy SBRT to primary tumor, nephrectomy 4 weeks later. V was trimmed by 7 bases and J by 4 bases, leaving 17 bases between them. The CDR3 covers 15 residues. In germline, CDR1 is LNHDA, CDR2 SQIVND (reference sequence). The sample consisted of tumor tissue, taken from a patient whose treatment included radiotherapy and nephrectomy. This sequence joins TRBV19 and TRBJ1-5; tentative D call: TRBD1 (5 bases). This TCR was sampled from a woman in her sixties with renal cell carcinoma. For the CDR3, the DNA is TGTGCCAGTACCTCTGACAGCCTTAGTAATCAGCCCCAGCATTTT. This codes for CASTSDSLSNQPQHF. Full variable domain (missing parts from reference TRBV19 and TRBJ1-5): DGGITQSPKYLFRKEGQNVTLSCEQNLNHDAMYWYRQDPGQGLRLIYYSQIVNDFQKGDIAEGYSVSREKKESFPLTVTSAQKNPTAFYLCASTSDSLSNQPQHFGDGTRLSIL.